This T cell receptor beta chain was captured by sequencing in a study of vaccination effects on CD4 cells after COVID-19. Germline V lookup: CDR1 MGHRA, CDR2 YSYEKL. Trimming shortened V by 0 bases and J by 8 bases, and 10 bases separated the two germline ends. This CDR3 is 14 amino acids long. In the ViraFEST assay, antigen-specific CD4+ clonotypes were identified by expansion after peptide-pool stimulation. Scientists isolated CD4+ T cells after an approximately 11-day culture period ended. Nucleocapsid antibody tests were negative, and the vaccine recipients had no prior SARS-CoV-2 infection. With roughly 10 ug/ml peptides and 10 IU/ml IL-2, 2 million or so PBMC per well were cultured. Sequencing was performed with immunoSEQ multiplex PCR; in TCRdb, only in-frame clones are kept and a portion is missing. Of around 79,000 clones in the sample, about 78% were seen once. As regards this clone: The antigen is undetermined.

This specimen was CD4+ T cells from PBMCs cultured with SARS-CoV-2 spike peptides, taken before COVID-19 vaccination. The gene calls are TRBV4-1 and TRBJ1-4; no firm D call. This sequence was found in a human donor who received a COVID-19 vaccine. CDR3 protein: CASSQESEKEKLFF. The CDR3 DNA sequence: TGCGCCAGCAGCCAAGAATCTGAGAAAGAAAAACTGTTTTTT.